Listed here are 3 T cell receptor beta chains from one sample, sequenced in a study of early T cells in non-severe SARS-CoV-2 infection. Each CDR3 protein gets one entry after TCRdb re-called the 5' RACE reads with MiXCR. The sample has 75,000 to 80,000 distinct CDR3 sequences; 10% to 12% are singletons. Sequencing was performed on whole blood, taken at baseline. The receptors stem from an adult who was a healthcare worker with PCR-confirmed SARS-CoV-2 infection or an uninfected control (not recorded which).

The J gene is TRBJ2-1, the V gene TRBV7-3, with D perhaps matching TRBD1 (5 bases). Trimming left V 5 bases short and J 1 base short, with 12 bases between. The CDR3 covers 15 residues. Germline-derived CDR1 and CDR2 are SGHTA and FQGTGA. The CDR3 sequence is CASSPTVLSYNEQFF. CDR3 DNA: TGTGCCAGCAGCCCGACAGTACTTTCCTACAATGAGCAGTTCTTC.

This clonotype was detected many times. CDR3 sequence: CASSPPRDTNYGYTF. The CDR3 region has the DNA TGTGCCAGCTCACCACCGAGGGACACGAACTATGGCTACACCTTC. This chain connects TRBV18 to TRBJ1-2; maybe TRBD1 (6 bases). Trimming left V 0 bases short and J 2 bases short, with 10 bases between. Per germline, CDR1 KGHSH and CDR2 LQKENI. CDR3 length equals 15 residues.

V and J are TRBV20-1 and TRBJ2-7, with 7 bases lining up with TRBD1. This CDR3 contains 13 residues. CDR1 DFQATT and CDR2 SNEGSKA come from the germline V gene (reference sequence). Unmatched junction bases numbered 7, after V lost 6 bases and J lost 2 bases. CDR3: CSASDRVTYEQYF. CDR3 nucleotides: TGCAGTGCCAGCGACAGGGTGACCTACGAGCAGTACTTC.